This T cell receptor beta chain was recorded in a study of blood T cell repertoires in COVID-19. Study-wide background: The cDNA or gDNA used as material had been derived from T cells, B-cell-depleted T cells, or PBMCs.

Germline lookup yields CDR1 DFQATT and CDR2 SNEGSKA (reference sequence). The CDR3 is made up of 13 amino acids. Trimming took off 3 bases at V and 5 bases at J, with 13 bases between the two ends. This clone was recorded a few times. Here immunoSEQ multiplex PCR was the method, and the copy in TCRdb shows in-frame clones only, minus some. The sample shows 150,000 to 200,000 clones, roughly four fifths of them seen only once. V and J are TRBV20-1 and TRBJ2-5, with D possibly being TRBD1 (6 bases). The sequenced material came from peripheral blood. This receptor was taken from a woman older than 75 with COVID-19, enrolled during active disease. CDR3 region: CSASAGQGETQYF. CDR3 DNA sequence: TGCAGTGCTAGTGCAGGGCAGGGGGAGACCCAGTACTTC.